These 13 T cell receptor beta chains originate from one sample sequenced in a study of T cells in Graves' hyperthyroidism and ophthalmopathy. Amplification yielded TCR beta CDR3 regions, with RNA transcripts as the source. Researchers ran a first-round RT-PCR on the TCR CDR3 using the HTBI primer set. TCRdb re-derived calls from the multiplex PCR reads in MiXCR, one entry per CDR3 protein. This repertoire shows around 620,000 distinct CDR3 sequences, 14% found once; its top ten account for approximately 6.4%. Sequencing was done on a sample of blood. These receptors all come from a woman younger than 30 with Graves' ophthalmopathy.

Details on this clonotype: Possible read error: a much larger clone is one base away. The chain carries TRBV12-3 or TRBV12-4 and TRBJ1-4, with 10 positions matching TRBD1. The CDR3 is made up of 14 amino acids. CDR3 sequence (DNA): TGTGCCGGCAGCAGACAGGGGGCTTTGGAAAAACTGTTTTTT. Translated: CAGSRQGALEKLFF.

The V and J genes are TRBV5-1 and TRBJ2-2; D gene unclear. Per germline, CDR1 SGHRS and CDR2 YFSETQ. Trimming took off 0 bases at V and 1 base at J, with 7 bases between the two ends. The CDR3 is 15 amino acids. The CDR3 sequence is CASSLEPVNTGELFF. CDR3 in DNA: TGCGCCAGCAGCTTGGAACCCGTGAACACCGGGGAGCTGTTTTTT. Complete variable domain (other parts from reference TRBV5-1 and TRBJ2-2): KAGVTQTPRYLIKTRGQQVTLSCSPISGHRSVSWYQQTPGQGLQFLFEYFSETQRNKGNFPGRFSGRQFSNSRSEMNVSTLELGDSALYLCASSLEPVNTGELFFGEGSRLTVL.

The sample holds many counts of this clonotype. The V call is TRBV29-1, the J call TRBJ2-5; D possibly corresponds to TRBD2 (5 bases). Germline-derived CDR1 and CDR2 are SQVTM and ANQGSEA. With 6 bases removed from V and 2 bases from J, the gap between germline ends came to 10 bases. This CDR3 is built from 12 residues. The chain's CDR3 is CSVSGMQETQYF. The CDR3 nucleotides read TGCAGCGTCTCCGGGATGCAAGAGACCCAGTACTTC.

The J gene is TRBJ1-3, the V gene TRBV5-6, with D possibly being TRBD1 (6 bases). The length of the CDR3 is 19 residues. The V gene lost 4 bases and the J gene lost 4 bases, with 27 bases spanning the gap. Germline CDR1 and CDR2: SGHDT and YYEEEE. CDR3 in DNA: TGTGCCAGCAGCCTCCGACGGGGGCCCGCAGGGACATCAGGAAACACCATATATTTT. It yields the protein CASSLRRGPAGTSGNTIYF.

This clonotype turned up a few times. The CDR3 loop reads CASRTWTTDSYEQYF. In DNA, the CDR3 is TGTGCCAGCAGAACATGGACTACAGATAGCTACGAGCAGTACTTC. The J gene is TRBJ2-7, the V gene TRBV6-1; possible D gene TRBD2, 6 bases. Germline CDR1 is MNHNS and CDR2 is SASEGT. This CDR3 is 15 amino acids long. The V gene lost 6 bases and the J gene lost 3 bases, with 18 bases spanning the gap.

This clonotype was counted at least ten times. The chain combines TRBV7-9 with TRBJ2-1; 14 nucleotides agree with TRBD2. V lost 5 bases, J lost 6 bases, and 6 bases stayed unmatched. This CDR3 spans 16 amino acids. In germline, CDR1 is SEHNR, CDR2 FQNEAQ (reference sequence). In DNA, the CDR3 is TGTGCCAGCAGCGCACCCGGGACTAGCGGGAGCAATGAGCAGTTCTTC. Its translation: CASSAPGTSGSNEQFF. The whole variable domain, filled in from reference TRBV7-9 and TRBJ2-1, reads DTGVSQNPRHKITKRGQNVTFRCDPISEHNRLYWYRQTLGQGPEFLTYFQNEAQLEKSRLLSDRFSAERPKGSFSTLEIQRTEQGDSAMYLCASSAPGTSGSNEQFFGPGTRLTVL.

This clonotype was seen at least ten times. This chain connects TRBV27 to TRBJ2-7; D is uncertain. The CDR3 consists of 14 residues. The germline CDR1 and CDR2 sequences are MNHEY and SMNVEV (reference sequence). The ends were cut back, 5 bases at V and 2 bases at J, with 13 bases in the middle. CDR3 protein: CASSLKGPPYEQYF. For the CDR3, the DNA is TGTGCCAGCAGTCTGAAAGGCCCCCCCTACGAGCAGTACTTC.

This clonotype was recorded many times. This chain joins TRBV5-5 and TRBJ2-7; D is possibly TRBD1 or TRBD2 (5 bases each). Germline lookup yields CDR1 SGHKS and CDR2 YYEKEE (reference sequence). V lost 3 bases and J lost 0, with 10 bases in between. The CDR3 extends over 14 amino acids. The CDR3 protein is CASSWDAYSYEQYF. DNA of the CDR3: TGTGCCAGCAGCTGGGACGCGTACTCCTACGAGCAGTACTTC.

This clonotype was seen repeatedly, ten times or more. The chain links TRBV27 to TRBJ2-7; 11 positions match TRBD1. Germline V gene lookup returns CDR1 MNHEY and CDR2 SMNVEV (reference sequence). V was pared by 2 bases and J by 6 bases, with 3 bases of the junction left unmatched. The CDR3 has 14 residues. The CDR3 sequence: CASSLGTGGLEQYF. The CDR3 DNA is TGTGCCAGCAGTTTAGGGACAGGGGGGCTCGAGCAGTACTTC.

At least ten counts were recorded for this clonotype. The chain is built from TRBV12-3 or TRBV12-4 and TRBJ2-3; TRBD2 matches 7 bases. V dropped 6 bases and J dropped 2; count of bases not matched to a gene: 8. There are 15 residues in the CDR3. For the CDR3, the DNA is TGTGCCAGCAGCGGGGGGTGGCCTTCCACAGATACGCAGTATTTT. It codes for CASSGGWPSTDTQYF.

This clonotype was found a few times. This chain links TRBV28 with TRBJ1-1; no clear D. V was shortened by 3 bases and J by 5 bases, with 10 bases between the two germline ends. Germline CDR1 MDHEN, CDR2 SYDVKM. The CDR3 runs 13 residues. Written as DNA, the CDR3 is TGTGCCAGCAGTTTTAAGGGATATACTGAAGCTTTCTTT. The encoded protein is CASSFKGYTEAFF.

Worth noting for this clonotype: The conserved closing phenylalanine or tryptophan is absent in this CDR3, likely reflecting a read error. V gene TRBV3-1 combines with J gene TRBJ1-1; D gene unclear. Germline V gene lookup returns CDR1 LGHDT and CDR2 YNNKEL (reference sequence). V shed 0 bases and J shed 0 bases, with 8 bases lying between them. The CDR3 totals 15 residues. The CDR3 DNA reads TGTGCCAGCAGCCAAGATTCTGGGATGAACACTGAAGCTTTCCTT. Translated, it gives CASSQDSGMNTEAFL.

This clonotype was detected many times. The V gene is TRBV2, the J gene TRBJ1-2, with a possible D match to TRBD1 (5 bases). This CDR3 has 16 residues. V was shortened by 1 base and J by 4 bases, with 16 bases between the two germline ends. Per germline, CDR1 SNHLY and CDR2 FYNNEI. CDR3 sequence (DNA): TGTGCCAGCAGTGAAGGCAGGGACCAGGCGGCCTATGGCTACACCTTC. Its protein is CASSEGRDQAAYGYTF.